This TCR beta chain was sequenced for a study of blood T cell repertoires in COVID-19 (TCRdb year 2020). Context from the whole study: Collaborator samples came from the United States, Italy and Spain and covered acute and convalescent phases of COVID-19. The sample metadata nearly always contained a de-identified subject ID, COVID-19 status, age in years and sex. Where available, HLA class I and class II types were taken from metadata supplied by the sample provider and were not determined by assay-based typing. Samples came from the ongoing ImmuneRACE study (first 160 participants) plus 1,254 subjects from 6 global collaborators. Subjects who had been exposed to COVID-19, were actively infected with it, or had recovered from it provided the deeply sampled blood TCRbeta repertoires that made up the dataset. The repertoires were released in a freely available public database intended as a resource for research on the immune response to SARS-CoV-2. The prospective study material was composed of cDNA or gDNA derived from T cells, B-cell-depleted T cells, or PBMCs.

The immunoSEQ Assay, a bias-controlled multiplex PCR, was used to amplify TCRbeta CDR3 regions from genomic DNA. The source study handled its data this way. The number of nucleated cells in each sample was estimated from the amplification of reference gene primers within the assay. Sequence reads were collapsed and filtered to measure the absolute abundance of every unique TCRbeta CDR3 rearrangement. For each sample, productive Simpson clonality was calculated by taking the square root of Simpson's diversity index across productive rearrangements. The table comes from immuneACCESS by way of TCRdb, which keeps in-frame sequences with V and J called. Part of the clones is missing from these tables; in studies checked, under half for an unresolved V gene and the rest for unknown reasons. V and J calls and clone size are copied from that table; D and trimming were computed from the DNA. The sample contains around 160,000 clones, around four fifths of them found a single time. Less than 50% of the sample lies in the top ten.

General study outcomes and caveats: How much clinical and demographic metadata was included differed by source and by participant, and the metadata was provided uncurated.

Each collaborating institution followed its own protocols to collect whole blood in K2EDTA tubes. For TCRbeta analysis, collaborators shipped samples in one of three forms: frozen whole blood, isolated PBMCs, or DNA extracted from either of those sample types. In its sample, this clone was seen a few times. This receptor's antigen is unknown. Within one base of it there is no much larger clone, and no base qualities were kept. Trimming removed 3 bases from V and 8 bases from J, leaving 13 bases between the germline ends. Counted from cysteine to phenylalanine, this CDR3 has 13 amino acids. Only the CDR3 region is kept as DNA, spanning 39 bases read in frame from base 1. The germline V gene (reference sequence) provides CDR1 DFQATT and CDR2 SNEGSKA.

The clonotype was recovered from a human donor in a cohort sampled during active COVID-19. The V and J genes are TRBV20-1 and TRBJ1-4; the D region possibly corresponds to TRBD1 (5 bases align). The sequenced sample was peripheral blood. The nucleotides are TGCAGTGCTAGTAATCCAGGGCGAGAAAAACTGTTTTTT. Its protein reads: CSASNPGREKLFF.